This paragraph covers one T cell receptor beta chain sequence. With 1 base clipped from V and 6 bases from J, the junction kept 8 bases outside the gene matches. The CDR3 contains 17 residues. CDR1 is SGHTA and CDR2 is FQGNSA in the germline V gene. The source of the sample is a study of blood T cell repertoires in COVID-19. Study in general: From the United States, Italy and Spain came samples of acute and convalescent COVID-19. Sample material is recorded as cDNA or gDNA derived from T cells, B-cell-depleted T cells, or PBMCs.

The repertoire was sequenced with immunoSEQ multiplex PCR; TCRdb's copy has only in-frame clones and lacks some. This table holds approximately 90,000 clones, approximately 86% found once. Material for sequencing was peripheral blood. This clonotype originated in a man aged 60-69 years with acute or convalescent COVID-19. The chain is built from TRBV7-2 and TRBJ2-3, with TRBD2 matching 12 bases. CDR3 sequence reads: CASSLGVGTSGFDTQYF. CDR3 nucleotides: TGTGCCAGCAGCTTAGGGGTAGGGACTAGCGGGTTCGATACGCAGTATTTT.